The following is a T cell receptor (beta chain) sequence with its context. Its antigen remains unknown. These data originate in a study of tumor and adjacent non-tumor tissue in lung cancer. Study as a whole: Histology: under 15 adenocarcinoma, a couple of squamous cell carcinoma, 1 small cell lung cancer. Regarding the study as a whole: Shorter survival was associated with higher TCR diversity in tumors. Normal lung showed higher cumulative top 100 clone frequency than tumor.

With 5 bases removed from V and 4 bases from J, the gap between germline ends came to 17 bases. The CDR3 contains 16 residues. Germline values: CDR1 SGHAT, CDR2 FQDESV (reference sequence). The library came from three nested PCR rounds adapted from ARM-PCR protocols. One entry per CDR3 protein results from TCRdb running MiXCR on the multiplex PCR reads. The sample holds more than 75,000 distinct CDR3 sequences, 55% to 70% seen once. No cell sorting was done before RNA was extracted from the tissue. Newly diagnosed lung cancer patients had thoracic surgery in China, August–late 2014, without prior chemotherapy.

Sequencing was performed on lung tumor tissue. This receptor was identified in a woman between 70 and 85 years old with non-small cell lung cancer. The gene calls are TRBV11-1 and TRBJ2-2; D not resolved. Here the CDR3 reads CASSPPRWSLTGELFF. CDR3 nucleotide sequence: TGTGCCAGCAGCCCCCCACGGTGGTCCCTCACCGGGGAGCTGTTTTTT.